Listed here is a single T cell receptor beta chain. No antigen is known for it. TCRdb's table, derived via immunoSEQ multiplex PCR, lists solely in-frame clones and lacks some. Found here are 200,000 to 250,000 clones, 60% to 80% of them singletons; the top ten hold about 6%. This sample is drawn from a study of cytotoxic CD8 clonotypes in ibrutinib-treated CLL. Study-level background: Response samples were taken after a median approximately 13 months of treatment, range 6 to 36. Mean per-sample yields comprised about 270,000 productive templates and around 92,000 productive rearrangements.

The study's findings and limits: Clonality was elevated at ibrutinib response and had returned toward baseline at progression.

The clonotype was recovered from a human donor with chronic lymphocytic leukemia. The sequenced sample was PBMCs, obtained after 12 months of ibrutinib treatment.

CDR3 nucleotide sequence: TGCAGCGTTGGTTCTAGTGGTTATGAGCAGTTCTTC. This translates into CSVGSSGYEQFF. This chain uses TRBV29-1 with TRBJ2-1, with D unclear. CDR3 length equals 12 residues. V was cut by 4 bases and J by 8 bases, with 12 bases left in between. Per the germline V gene, CDR1 is SQVTM and CDR2 is ANQGSEA.